What follows are 22 T cell receptor beta chains derived from one specimen sequenced in a study of response to subunit inactivated influenza vaccine. MiXCR was run by TCRdb on the RT-PCR reads, yielding one entry per CDR3 protein. The repertoire holds hundreds of thousands of distinct CDR3 sequences, 14% seen once, with about 7.6% in the top ten. The sequenced sample was PBMCs from blood, obtained roughly 15 days before vaccination. These receptors were collected from a man in his forties or fifties who received an inactivated influenza vaccine.

This clonotype was recorded at least ten times. This chain joins TRBV6-2 or TRBV6-3 and TRBJ2-7, with TRBD1 matching over 12 bases. The CDR3 loop spans 14 amino acids. Germline V gene data show CDR1 as MNHEY and CDR2 as SVGEGT. After removal of 5 bases from V and 5 bases from J, the junction contained 4 bases not matched to a gene. CDR3 amino acids: CASSVGTGGDEQYF. The CDR3 DNA follows: TGTGCCAGCAGTGTGGGGACAGGGGGCGACGAGCAGTACTTC.

The gene calls are TRBV12-3 or TRBV12-4 and TRBJ2-3; 12 positions match TRBD1. CDR3 size: 15 residues. After removal of 5 bases from V and 5 bases from J, the junction contained 5 bases not matched to a gene. CDR3 sequence: CASSPGQGAGDTQYF. CDR3 bases: TGTGCCAGCAGTCCGGGACAGGGGGCTGGAGATACGCAGTATTTT.

This clonotype was counted ten times or more. The chain recombines TRBV29-1 with TRBJ1-2; D not resolved. The ends were cut back, 0 bases at V and 1 base at J, with 6 bases in the middle. Per germline, CDR1 SQVTM and CDR2 ANQGSEA. This CDR3 spans 13 amino acids. The CDR3 spells CSVEDRSNYGYTF. The CDR3 DNA follows: TGCAGCGTTGAAGATCGTAGTAACTATGGCTACACCTTC.

This clonotype came up a few times. This sequence joins TRBV7-2 and TRBJ1-5; the match to TRBD1 covers 7 bases. Trimming took 1 base from V and 6 from J; bases not matched to a gene: 12. The CDR3 extends over 17 amino acids. CDR1 is SGHTA and CDR2 is FQGNSA in the germline V gene. The CDR3, as DNA: TGTGCCAGCAGCTTAGGCGCCCGACAGGGATATAGTCAGCCCCAGCATTTT. Its protein product is CASSLGARQGYSQPQHF.

The V gene is TRBV10-3, the J gene TRBJ1-5; D gene uncertain. V lost 4 bases to trimming and J lost 2 bases, with 12 bases between them. The V gene's germline CDR1 is ENHRY and CDR2 SYGVKD. CDR3 length equals 15 residues. The CDR3 DNA reads TGTGCCATCAGTGGGGAGGAAAGGGGCAATCAGCCCCAGCATTTT. This codes for CAISGEERGNQPQHF.

The chain recombines TRBV5-5 with TRBJ2-1; D possibly uses TRBD1 or TRBD2 (5 bases each). CDR1 is SGHKS and CDR2 is YYEKEE in the germline V gene (reference sequence). V was shortened by 3 bases and J by 0 bases, with 10 bases between the two germline ends. The length of the CDR3 is 15 residues. The CDR3, as DNA: TGTGCCAGCAGCTCGGCAGGGAGCTCCTACAATGAGCAGTTCTTC. It codes for CASSSAGSSYNEQFF.

The chain is built from TRBV20-1 and TRBJ1-3; D gene unclear. This CDR3 region has 14 residues. Per the germline V gene, CDR1 is DFQATT and CDR2 is SNEGSKA (reference sequence). V lost 1 base, J lost 1 base, and 8 bases lay in between. CDR3: CSARGLASGNTIYF. For the CDR3, the DNA is TGCAGTGCTAGAGGTTTAGCTTCTGGAAACACCATATATTTT.

This clonotype was found a few times. The chain links TRBV12-3 or TRBV12-4 to TRBJ2-1, with 7 bases that match TRBD2. J lost 7 bases, V lost 3 bases, and 6 bases had no gene match. The CDR3 runs to 14 residues. CDR3 region: CASSFGGGLNEQFF. CDR3 coding DNA: TGTGCCAGCAGTTTTGGGGGGGGACTTAATGAGCAGTTCTTC.

The rearrangement links TRBV7-9 to TRBJ1-1, with no clear D. Germline CDR1 reads SEHNR; CDR2 reads FQNEAQ (reference sequence). Between the trimmed V and J ends, which lost 0 bases and 2 bases, there was a span of 13 bases. The CDR3 is made up of 16 amino acids. The CDR3 is CASSLARTLANTEAFF. The CDR3 DNA follows: TGTGCCAGCAGCTTAGCTCGGACTCTCGCAAACACTGAAGCTTTCTTT.

As concerns this clonotype: Given a much more abundant clone one base away, this may be a read error. V and J are TRBV12-3 or TRBV12-4 and TRBJ2-3, with no clear D. This CDR3 has 13 residues. V was pared by 6 bases and J by 4 bases, with 11 bases between. CDR3 bases: TGTGCCAGCAGCCATAGGGCTGCAGATACGCAGTATTTT. It is translated as CASSHRAADTQYF.

In DNA form, the CDR3 reads TGTGCCAGCTCACTCAGCACAGGGGGAACGAATTCACCCCTCCACTTT. It specifies CASSLSTGGTNSPLHF. The rearrangement links TRBV18 to TRBJ1-6, with TRBD1 matching 8 bases. Germline lookup yields CDR1 KGHSH and CDR2 LQKENI. This CDR3 is built from 16 residues. V shed 4 bases, J shed 7 bases, and the junction held 9 bases outside the gene matches.

As concerns this clonotype: A read error may be the cause here, since a much bigger clone is one base away. V gene TRBV2 combines with J gene TRBJ2-7; 10 positions agree with TRBD1. The CDR3 is 14 amino acids. CDR1 and CDR2 (germline): SNHLY, FYNNEI. V dropped 6 bases and J dropped 0; count of bases not matched to a gene: 2. The chain's CDR3 is CASRRTGGSYEQYF. The CDR3 bases are TGTGCCAGCAGGCGGACAGGGGGCTCCTACGAGCAGTACTTC.

This clonotype was counted a few times. This rearrangement joins TRBV2 to TRBJ2-7; 11 nucleotides align to TRBD2. Trimming removed 8 bases from V and 2 bases from J; junction bases left unmatched: 11. Germline CDR1 SNHLY, CDR2 FYNNEI. The CDR3 spans 16 residues. CDR3 sequence reads: CASGSPTSGVTYEQYF. The CDR3 region has the DNA TGTGCCAGCGGCAGCCCGACTAGCGGGGTTACCTACGAGCAGTACTTC. The variable domain in full, completed from reference TRBV2 and TRBJ2-7, reads EPEVTQTPSHQVTQMGQEVILRCVPISNHLYFYWYRQILGQKVEFLVSFYNNEISEKSEIFDDQFSVERPDGSNFTLKIRSTKLEDSAMYFCASGSPTSGVTYEQYFGPGTRLTVT.

V is TRBV20-1 and J is TRBJ2-3, with D unclear. The V end lost 5 bases, the J end lost 9 bases, and 9 bases lay between the germline ends. Germline V gene data show CDR1 as DFQATT and CDR2 as SNEGSKA (reference sequence). This CDR3 is 10 amino acids long. CDR3 loop: CSASSITQYF. The DNA of the CDR3 is TGCAGTGCTTCTTCTATCACGCAGTATTTT.

This sequence joins TRBV3-1 and TRBJ1-4; D ambiguous. The CDR3 is 15 residues long. V was clipped by 4 bases and J by 8 bases, with 17 bases between them. Germline-derived CDR1 and CDR2 are LGHDT and YNNKEL (reference sequence). CDR3 protein: CASSPGGSGYEKLFF. CDR3 DNA: TGTGCCAGCAGCCCTGGTGGAAGCGGGTACGAAAAACTGTTTTTT.

This clonotype came up many times. For the CDR3, the DNA is TGTGCCAGCAGTTACAGGAGGACGGACCAAGAGACCCAGTACTTC. Translated: CASSYRRTDQETQYF. The chain uses TRBV12-3 or TRBV12-4 and TRBJ2-5; possibly TRBD1 or TRBD2 for D (5 bases each). The CDR3 has 15 residues. V was shortened by 4 bases and J by 0 bases, with 12 bases between the two germline ends.

The gene calls are TRBV7-6 and TRBJ2-1, with TRBD1 as a possible D gene (5 bases). The CDR3 loop spans 18 amino acids. Germline assignment: CDR1 SGHVS and CDR2 FNYEAQ. Trimming pared 6 bases from V and 0 bases from J, leaving 21 bases between. The CDR3 sequence: CASRRTDSLVSSYNEQFF. CDR3 nucleotide sequence: TGTGCCAGCAGACGCACAGACAGCCTCGTAAGCTCCTACAATGAGCAGTTCTTC.

The chain recombines TRBV6-1 with TRBJ2-5; D gene uncertain. V lost 10 bases and J lost 7, with 19 bases in between. Germline CDR1 reads MNHNS; CDR2 reads SASEGT. This CDR3 comprises 13 residues. This CDR3 reads CAIRTTGLGTQYF. Written as DNA, the CDR3 is TGTGCCATCAGGACCACGGGCCTGGGGACCCAGTACTTC.

This chain connects TRBV7-8 to TRBJ2-3; the match to TRBD1 covers 7 bases. Per germline, CDR1 SGHVS and CDR2 FQNEAQ. The CDR3 is 16 amino acids. V shed 5 bases, J shed 2 bases, and the junction held 10 bases outside the gene matches. CDR3 bases: TGTGCCAGCAGCACGAGACAGGGATGGAACACAGATACGCAGTATTTT. It encodes CASSTRQGWNTDTQYF.

The chain joins TRBV6-5 to TRBJ2-5; TRBD1 agrees at 8 bases. The V segment lost 0 bases and the J segment 5 bases; nucleotides outside the gene matches: 5. The germline gives CDR1 MNHEY, CDR2 SVGAGI. CDR3 length: 15 residues. The CDR3 DNA follows: TGTGCCAGCAGTTACTCTACAGGGGGATGGGAGACCCAGTACTTC. Translated: CASSYSTGGWETQYF.

As to this clonotype: A read error is possible here, since a much larger clone lies one base away. V usage is TRBV12-3 or TRBV12-4 and J usage is TRBJ2-3; 10 positions agree with TRBD2. The CDR3 is 15 amino acids. CDR3 loop: CANSLVLAGVDTQYF. In DNA form, the CDR3 reads TGTGCCAACAGTTTAGTTCTAGCGGGAGTGGATACGCAGTATTTT.

This clonotype came up a few times. The V call is TRBV5-5, the J call TRBJ2-1, with 9 nucleotides matching TRBD2. With 3 bases clipped from V and 3 bases from J, the junction kept 4 bases outside the gene matches. The CDR3 spans 15 residues. CDR1 is SGHKS and CDR2 is YYEKEE in the germline V gene (reference sequence). CDR3 protein: CASSSSGTNYNEQFF. The CDR3 coding sequence is TGTGCCAGCAGCTCTAGCGGGACGAACTACAATGAGCAGTTCTTC.